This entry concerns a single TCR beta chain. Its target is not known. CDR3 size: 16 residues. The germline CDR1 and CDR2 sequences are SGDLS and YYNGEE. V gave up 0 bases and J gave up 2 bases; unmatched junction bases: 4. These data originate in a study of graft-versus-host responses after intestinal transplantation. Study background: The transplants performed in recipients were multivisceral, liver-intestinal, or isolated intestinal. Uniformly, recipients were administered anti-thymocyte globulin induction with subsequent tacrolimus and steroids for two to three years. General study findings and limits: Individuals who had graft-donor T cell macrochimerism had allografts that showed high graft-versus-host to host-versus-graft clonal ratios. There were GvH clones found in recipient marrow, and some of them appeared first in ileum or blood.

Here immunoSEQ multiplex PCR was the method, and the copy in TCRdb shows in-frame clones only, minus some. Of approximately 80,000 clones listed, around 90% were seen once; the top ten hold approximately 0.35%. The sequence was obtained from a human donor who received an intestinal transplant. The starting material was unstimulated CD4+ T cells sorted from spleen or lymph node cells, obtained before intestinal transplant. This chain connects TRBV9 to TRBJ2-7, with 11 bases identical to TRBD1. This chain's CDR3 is CASSVAGQGDPYEQYF. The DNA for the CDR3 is TGTGCCAGCAGCGTAGCGGGACAGGGGGATCCCTACGAGCAGTACTTC.